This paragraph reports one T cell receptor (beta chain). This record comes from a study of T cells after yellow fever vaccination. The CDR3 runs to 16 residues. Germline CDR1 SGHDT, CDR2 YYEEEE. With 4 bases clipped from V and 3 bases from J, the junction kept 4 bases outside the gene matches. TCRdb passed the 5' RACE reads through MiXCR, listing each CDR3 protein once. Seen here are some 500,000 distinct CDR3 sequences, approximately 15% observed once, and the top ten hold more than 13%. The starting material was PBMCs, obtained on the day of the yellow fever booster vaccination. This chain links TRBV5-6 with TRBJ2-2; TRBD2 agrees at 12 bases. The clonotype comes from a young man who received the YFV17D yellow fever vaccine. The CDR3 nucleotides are TGTGCCAGCAGCGCCGGACTAGCGGGGTACACCGGGGAGCTGTTTTTT. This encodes CASSAGLAGYTGELFF.